The rows below give T cell receptor beta chains drawn from one sample of a study of T cells after yellow fever vaccination. TCRdb passed the 5' RACE reads through MiXCR, listing each CDR3 protein once. The data hold a few hundred thousand distinct CDR3 sequences, with around 5.2% observed a single time. The source was CD4+ T cells sorted from PBMCs, collected on the day of the yellow fever booster vaccination. These receptors all come from a man aged 18 to 30 who received the YFV17D yellow fever vaccine. Each CDR3 is given with its conserved first and last residue. Each record gives: clone size, J gene, V gene, D gene, CDR3 DNA, CDR3 protein. The D gene is left open where the match is weak. Clone size is not always given. Where it is, it says once, few, many or a class for expanded clones.

>many|TRBJ2-3|TRBV5-1|TRBD2
TGCGCCAGCAGCTTGGCCAGCGGGGGTGGAGACACGCAGTATTTT
CASSLASGGGDTQYF
>many|TRBJ2-5|TRBV12-3/TRBV12-4|TRBD1
TGTGCCACCACGGGACAGGGGAAAGAGACCCAGTACTTC
CATTGQGKETQYF
>NA|TRBJ2-7|TRBV20-1|NA
TGCAGTGCCACCTCTGGACTCTCCTACGAGCAGTACTTC
CSATSGLSYEQYF
>many|TRBJ1-2|TRBV20-1|NA
TGCAGTGCTAGAAGGACAGACCTTAACTATGGCTACACCTTC
CSARRTDLNYGYTF
>NA|TRBJ1-2|TRBV6-5|TRBD1
TGTGCCAGCAGTTACCAAGGACAGGACTATGGCTACACCTTC
CASSYQGQDYGYTF
>NA|TRBJ2-7|TRBV6-5|NA
TGTGCCAGCAGTTACTCTGGACCGGGGTTATCGGAGCAGTACTTC
CASSYSGPGLSEQYF
>many|TRBJ2-5|TRBV7-9|NA
TGTGCCAGCAGGGAGGGGACGGTCCAAGAGACCCAGTACTTC
CASREGTVQETQYF
>few|TRBJ2-1|TRBV11-1|NA
TGTGCCAGCAGCTTATTAAGTTTTGGGACGGGGCAGTTCTTC
CASSLLSFGTGQFF
>many|TRBJ1-1|TRBV29-1|NA
TGCAGCGTTGAAGGACAGGTGGGCACTGAAGCTTTCTTT
CSVEGQVGTEAFF
>NA|TRBJ2-3|TRBV5-1|TRBD2
TGCGCCAGCAAACAGTTAGCGGGAAGCACAGATACGCAGTATTTT
CASKQLAGSTDTQYF
>NA|TRBJ1-1|TRBV12-3/TRBV12-4|NA
TGTGCCAGCAATATGGGGGGGGTCGCGAACACTGAAGCTTTCTTT
CASNMGGVANTEAFF
>few|TRBJ2-3|TRBV12-3/TRBV12-4|NA
TGTGCCAGCAGTTTCGAGACTAGGACAGATACGCAGTATTTT
CASSFETRTDTQYF
>few|TRBJ2-5|TRBV11-2|NA
TGTGCCAGCAGCTTGCAGGGGAGATTAGAAGAGACCCAGTACTTC
CASSLQGRLEETQYF
>NA|TRBJ2-2|TRBV20-1|NA
TGCAGTGCCGAAAAGGGTGGCATGAACACCGGGGAGCTGTTTTTT
CSAEKGGMNTGELFF
>NA|TRBJ2-3|TRBV4-2|NA
TGTGCCAGCAGCCAATTCAGATGGGGGACTGGAAATAGCACAGATACGCAGTATTTT
CASSQFRWGTGNSTDTQYF
>NA|TRBJ1-2|TRBV20-1|NA
TGCAGTGCTAGACCTGGAGATATTAAAATCTATGGCTACACCTTC
CSARPGDIKIYGYTF
>few|TRBJ1-3|TRBV19|TRBD1
TGTGCCAGTAGCCGACCCGGACAGGTACTCTCTGGAAACACCATATATTTT
CASSRPGQVLSGNTIYF
>many|TRBJ1-5|TRBV28|NA
TGTGCCAGCAGTTTCTCGCTCCGGTGGATTCAGCCCCAGCATTTT
CASSFSLRWIQPQHF
>NA|TRBJ1-4|TRBV20-1|NA
TGCAGTGCTAGGATCGGGCTGAGGGAAAAACTGTTTTTT
CSARIGLREKLFF
>few|TRBJ1-1|TRBV19|NA
TGTGCCAGTAGGTACCGGGAACTCTGGGGCCAAGAGACTGAAGCTTTCTTT
CASRYRELWGQETEAFF
>NA|TRBJ1-5|TRBV6-1|TRBD1
TGTGCCAGCTCGGGGACAGGGCATTATCAGCCCCAGCATTTT
CASSGTGHYQPQHF
>NA|TRBJ1-3|TRBV20-1|TRBD1
TGCAGTGCCTTAAGGACAGGCAGTGGAAACACCATATATTTT
CSALRTGSGNTIYF
>NA|TRBJ1-2|TRBV7-6|NA
TGTGCCAGCAGCCTACAGGAGGGCTATGGCTACACCTTC
CASSLQEGYGYTF
>few|TRBJ2-5|TRBV12-3/TRBV12-4|TRBD1
TGTGCCAGCAGTTTCATGCAGGGGGCGCGGGAGACCCAGTACTTC
CASSFMQGARETQYF
>NA|TRBJ2-2|TRBV7-9|NA
TGTGCCAGCAGCCCACAGGGTTGGACCGGGGAGCTGTTTTTT
CASSPQGWTGELFF
>few|TRBJ2-2|TRBV15|NA
TGTGCCACCAGCAGAGGAGGCGGGCCCGGGGAGCTGTTTTTT
CATSRGGGPGELFF
>many|TRBJ2-3|TRBV7-2|NA
TGTGCCAGCAGCCTCGGGCGAACCCCAGATACGCAGTATTTT
CASSLGRTPDTQYF
>few|TRBJ2-5|TRBV6-6|TRBD1
TGTGCCAGCAGTATGATAGGGACAGGGAAAAAAGAGACCCAGTACTTC
CASSMIGTGKKETQYF
>few|TRBJ2-7|TRBV6-1|NA
TGTGCCAGCAGTCCCTCCTGGTTCGACGGTTACGAGCAGTACTTC
CASSPSWFDGYEQYF
>few|TRBJ1-5|TRBV7-8|TRBD1
TGTGCCAGCAGCTTAGGTGGACCGGGACAGCATCATTTT
CASSLGGPGQHHF
>NA|TRBJ2-7|TRBV18|NA
TGTGCCAGCTCACCTACCTACGAGCAGTACTTC
CASSPTYEQYF
>NA|TRBJ2-2|TRBV5-1|TRBD1
TGCGCCAGCAGCCCCCCGACAGGGCTCACCGGGGAGCTGTTTTTT
CASSPPTGLTGELFF
>few|TRBJ2-3|TRBV7-2|TRBD2
TGTGCCAGCAGCTCCGGAGCGGGGGGGCCTACAGATACGCAGTATTTT
CASSSGAGGPTDTQYF
>NA|TRBJ2-7|TRBV29-1|TRBD1
TGCAGCGTCAAGGGGACAGGGGTGGACGAGCAGTACTTC
CSVKGTGVDEQYF
>many|TRBJ1-1|TRBV4-3|TRBD1
TGCGCCAGCAGCCAAGAGATAGGCCAGACAGGGAGTACTGAAGCTTTCTTT
CASSQEIGQTGSTEAFF
>few|TRBJ1-2|TRBV24-1|NA
TGTGCCACCAGTGACCGTGAGGGTGGCTACACCTTC
CATSDREGGYTF
>few|TRBJ1-2|TRBV25-1|NA
TGTGCCAGCAGTGAATCCGTGGGCGGCTACACCTTC
CASSESVGGYTF
>NA|TRBJ2-2|TRBV27|NA
TGTGCCAGCAGTTTTAGGGGTACCGGGGAGCTGTTTTTT
CASSFRGTGELFF
>NA|TRBJ2-5|TRBV5-8|TRBD1
TGTGCCAGCGGCGAAAAAGGGGGCGGAAAGACCCAGTACTTC
CASGEKGGGKTQYF
>many|TRBJ2-3|TRBV20-1|TRBD1
TGCAGTGCTGATCCCGGGACAGGGGGCGCCGGGAGCACAGATACGCAGTATTTT
CSADPGTGGAGSTDTQYF
>NA|TRBJ1-1|TRBV27|NA
TGTGCCAGCACCCGTACAGGGCTCACTGAAGCTTTCTTT
CASTRTGLTEAFF
>few|TRBJ1-1|TRBV6-5|NA
TGTGCCAGCAGTCGAGACAGAACCAACACTGAAGCTTTCTTT
CASSRDRTNTEAFF
>many|TRBJ2-5|TRBV3-1|NA
TGTGCCAGCAGCGTTCAATCCGGAGAGACCCAGTACTTC
CASSVQSGETQYF
>NA|TRBJ2-1|TRBV11-3|NA
TGTGCCAGCAGCTCGCCGGGCAATGAGCAGTTCTTC
CASSSPGNEQFF
>NA|TRBJ2-1|TRBV13|TRBD1
TGTGCCAGCAGCTTACCACCGGGACAGGGGGCGAGGAATGAGCAGTTCTTC
CASSLPPGQGARNEQFF
>few|TRBJ2-3|TRBV20-1|NA
TGCAGTGCACCTAGGAGGGCTATCACAGATACGCAGTATTTT
CSAPRRAITDTQYF
>NA|TRBJ1-1|TRBV7-2|NA
TGTGCCAGCAGCTTAGTTTGGTTGAACACTGAAGCTTTCTTT
CASSLVWLNTEAFF
>few|TRBJ1-2|TRBV2|NA
TGTGCCAGCCGAGGGGAAGCTAACTATGGCTACACCTTC
CASRGEANYGYTF
>few|TRBJ2-7|TRBV6-7|NA
TGTGCCAGCAGTTACTACGCGACCTACGAGCAGTACTTC
CASSYYATYEQYF
>few|TRBJ1-2|TRBV7-2|NA
TGTGCCAGCGCCCGGGGGGGGGCCTATGGCTACACCTTC
CASARGGAYGYTF
>few|TRBJ1-5|TRBV10-3|TRBD1
TGTGCCATCGCGGGGGCCCAGGGGGGCGATCAGCCCCAGCATTTT
CAIAGAQGGDQPQHF
>NA|TRBJ2-5|TRBV2|TRBD1
TGTGCCAGCGGCACCGACAGGGCCCAAGAGACCCAGTACTTC
CASGTDRAQETQYF
>NA|TRBJ1-2|TRBV4-2|NA
TGTGCCAGCAGCCGGGAGGGTCTTAACTATGGCTACACCTTC
CASSREGLNYGYTF